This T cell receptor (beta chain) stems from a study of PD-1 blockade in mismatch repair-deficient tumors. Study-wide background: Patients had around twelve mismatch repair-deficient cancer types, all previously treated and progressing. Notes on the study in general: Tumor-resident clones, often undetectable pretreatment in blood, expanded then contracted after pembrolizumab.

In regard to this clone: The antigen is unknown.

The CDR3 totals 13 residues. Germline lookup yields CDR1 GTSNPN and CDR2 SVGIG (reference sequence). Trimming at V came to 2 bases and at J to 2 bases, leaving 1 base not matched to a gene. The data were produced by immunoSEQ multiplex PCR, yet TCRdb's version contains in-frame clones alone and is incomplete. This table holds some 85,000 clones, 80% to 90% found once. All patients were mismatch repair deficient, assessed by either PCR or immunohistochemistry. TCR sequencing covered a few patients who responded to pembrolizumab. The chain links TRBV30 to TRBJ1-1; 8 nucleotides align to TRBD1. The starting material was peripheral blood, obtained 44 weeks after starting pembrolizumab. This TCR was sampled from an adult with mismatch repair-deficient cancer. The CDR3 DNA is TGTGCCTGGAGTACAGGGGGAAACACTGAAGCTTTCTTT. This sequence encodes CAWSTGGNTEAFF.